The 19 T cell receptor beta chains reported below all come from one sample, sequenced in a study of OX40 agonist ivuxolimab in advanced cancers. Libraries were prepared by immunoSEQ multiplex PCR; TCRdb keeps only in-frame clonotypes and omits some of them. The repertoire holds roughly 92,000 clones, with nearly 90% as singletons. Sample: CD4+ or CD8+ T cells sorted from blood, taken in a trial of the OX40 agonist ivuxolimab. The receptors come from an adult with an advanced solid tumor such as melanoma, head and neck, liver or kidney cancer.

The chain combines TRBV30 with TRBJ1-2, with TRBD1 as a possible D gene (5 bases). The CDR3 contains 15 residues. The germline CDR1 and CDR2 sequences are GTSNPN and SVGIG (reference sequence). Trimming cost V 7 bases and J 0 bases, with 18 bases left between them. CDR3 nucleotides: TGTGCCTCGTCCCGGTGGGGGGAAGCTAACTATGGCTACACCTTC. This codes for CASSRWGEANYGYTF.

The rearrangement joins TRBV5-6 to TRBJ1-6; 10 bases align to TRBD1. The germline gives CDR1 SGHDT, CDR2 YYEEEE. There are 18 residues in the CDR3. Trimming cost V 3 bases and J 4 bases; bases outside gene matches: 10. The CDR3 loop is CASSSSRQGARYNSPLHF. CDR3 bases: TGTGCCAGCAGCTCATCTCGACAGGGGGCGAGGTATAATTCACCCCTCCACTTT.

This sequence joins TRBV27 and TRBJ2-2; tentative D call: TRBD1 (6 bases). V was trimmed by 6 bases and J by 5 bases, leaving 13 bases between them. The CDR3 extends over 14 amino acids. From germline, CDR1 is MNHEY and CDR2 SMNVEV (reference sequence). Here the CDR3 reads CASRLGARTGELFF. For the CDR3, the DNA is TGTGCCAGCAGATTGGGGGCCAGGACCGGGGAGCTGTTTTTT.

This chain joins TRBV9 and TRBJ1-5; D perhaps matches TRBD1 (5 bases). CDR1 and CDR2 (germline): SGDLS, YYNGEE. This CDR3 has 15 residues. Between the trimmed V and J ends, which lost 2 bases and 4 bases, there was a span of 13 bases. The DNA for the CDR3 is TGTGCCAGCAGCGTTGGAACAGGTCCTAATCAGCCCCAGCATTTT. The encoded protein is CASSVGTGPNQPQHF.

This clone occurred a few times. J is TRBJ2-1 and V is TRBV14; D not certain. Looked up from germline, CDR1 is SGHDN and CDR2 is FVKESK. The V and J ends lost 1 base and 10 bases respectively, with 17 bases between them. There are 15 residues in the CDR3. This chain's CDR3 is CASSQGLFFGQEQFF. The CDR3 DNA sequence: TGTGCCAGCAGCCAAGGACTCTTTTTCGGGCAGGAGCAGTTCTTC.

The CDR3, as DNA: TGTGCCAGCAGCCTAGTGGGACTAGCGGAAGAGACCCAGTACTTC. Translated, it gives CASSLVGLAEETQYF. This chain uses TRBV7-3 with TRBJ2-5, with 11 bases lining up with TRBD2. This CDR3 has 15 residues. CDR1 SGHTA and CDR2 FQGTGA come from the germline V gene. J lost 3 bases, V lost 5 bases, and 5 bases had no gene match.

This sequence joins TRBV6-1 and TRBJ1-1; D gene ambiguous. CDR1 is MNHNS and CDR2 is SASEGT in the germline V gene. The CDR3 has 12 amino acids. Deletions cut 4 bases from V and 4 bases from J, with 7 bases between. Here the CDR3 reads CASSVSLTEAFF. For the CDR3, the DNA is TGTGCCAGCAGTGTATCCCTCACTGAAGCTTTCTTT.

The rearrangement uses TRBV29-1 and TRBJ2-7; 8 bases are shared with TRBD1. Germline CDR1 reads SQVTM; CDR2 reads ANQGSEA. The CDR3 has 16 amino acids. V was pared by 1 base and J by 7 bases, with 15 bases of the junction left unmatched. The CDR3 sequence: CSVEGLPGQGAGEQYF. DNA for the CDR3: TGCAGCGTTGAAGGTCTTCCGGGGCAGGGGGCGGGTGAGCAGTACTTC.

V and J are TRBV30 and TRBJ2-3; a possible D gene is TRBD1 (6 bases). The CDR3 totals 14 residues. Germline CDR1 reads GTSNPN; CDR2 reads SVGIG (reference sequence). Trimming cost V 2 bases and J 5 bases, with 14 bases left between them. The CDR3 coding sequence is TGTGCCTGGAGTTTAGGGGGAGCGGTAGATACGCAGTATTTT. Translated: CAWSLGGAVDTQYF. Combining the CDR3 with reference TRBV30 and TRBJ2-3 gives the whole variable domain SQTIHQWPATLVQPVGSPLSLECTVEGTSNPNLYWYRQAAGRGLQLLFYSVGIGQISSEVPQNLSASRPQDRQFILSSKKLLLSDSGFYLCAWSLGGAVDTQYFGPGTRLTVL.

V and J are TRBV5-1 and TRBJ1-4, with D possibly TRBD1 on 6 matching bases. Trimming removed 4 bases from V and 7 bases from J, with 17 bases in between. The CDR3 sequence is 15 residues long. Germline V lookup: CDR1 SGHRS, CDR2 YFSETQ. The CDR3 region is CASSLGLSGVEKLFF. CDR3 nucleotides: TGCGCCAGCAGCCTCGGTTTGTCAGGGGTTGAAAAACTGTTTTTT.

J is TRBJ2-3 and V is TRBV11-2; 10 nucleotides match TRBD2. The CDR3 runs to 17 residues. V was pared by 0 bases and J by 2 bases, with 5 bases of the junction left unmatched. Germline-derived CDR1 and CDR2 are SGHAT and FQNNGV. The CDR3 is CASSLEVAGGPTDTQYF. DNA for the CDR3: TGTGCCAGCAGCTTAGAAGTAGCGGGGGGACCCACAGATACGCAGTATTTT.

CDR3 DNA sequence: TGTGCCAGCAGCTTATCTGGAGGCACAGATACGCAGTATTTT. Its protein is CASSLSGGTDTQYF. V is TRBV13 and J is TRBJ2-3; D is undetermined. There are 14 residues in the CDR3. The germline CDR1 and CDR2 sequences are PRHDT and FYEKMQ (reference sequence). V gave up 2 bases and J gave up 1 base, with 7 bases separating them.

This chain connects TRBV6-5 to TRBJ2-1; either TRBD1 or TRBD2 may fit D (5 bases each). Trimming took 8 bases from V and 7 from J, leaving 18 bases between them. The CDR3 runs 14 residues. Per germline, CDR1 MNHEY and CDR2 SVGAGI. CDR3 region: CASRDGTGKNEQFF. The CDR3 coding sequence is TGTGCCAGCCGTGATGGGACGGGTAAAAATGAGCAGTTCTTC.

The chain employs TRBV28 and TRBJ2-5; 12 bases align to TRBD2. Germline V gene lookup returns CDR1 MDHEN and CDR2 SYDVKM. This CDR3 is built from 16 residues. The ends lost 0 bases at V and 4 bases at J; junction bases unmatched: 3. The CDR3 region has the DNA TGTGCCAGCAGTTTATGGACTAGCGGGAGAAGAGAGACCCAGTACTTC. Encoded protein: CASSLWTSGRRETQYF.

This chain links TRBV11-2 with TRBJ2-3; a possible D gene is TRBD2 (7 bases). The CDR3 is 12 residues long. Germline CDR1 SGHAT, CDR2 FQNNGV. V lost 7 bases to trimming and J lost 4 bases, with 9 bases between them. CDR3 sequence: CASTGGPDTQYF. CDR3 sequence (DNA): TGTGCCAGCACGGGGGGCCCAGATACGCAGTATTTT. Supplemented by reference TRBV11-2 and TRBJ2-3, the full variable domain reads EAGVAQSPRYKIIEKRQSVAFWCNPISGHATLYWYQQILGQGPKLLIQFQNNGVVDDSQLPKDRFSAERLKGVDSTLKIQPAKLEDSAVYLCASTGGPDTQYFGPGTRLTVL.

The chain has TRBV2 and TRBJ1-2; 8 bases map to TRBD1. Losses at the gene ends were 1 base for V and 7 bases for J; bases not matched to a gene: 5. The CDR3 covers 14 residues. Germline V CDR1 and CDR2: SNHLY, FYNNEI. The CDR3 region is CASSEEQGGSGYTF. The DNA for the CDR3 is TGTGCCAGCAGTGAAGAACAGGGGGGATCTGGCTACACCTTC. Full variable domain (remainder filled in from reference TRBV2 and TRBJ1-2): EPEVTQTPSHQVTQMGQEVILRCVPISNHLYFYWYRQILGQKVEFLVSFYNNEISEKSEIFDDQFSVERPDGSNFTLKIRSTKLEDSAMYFCASSEEQGGSGYTFGSGTRLTVV.

V is TRBV7-9 and J is TRBJ2-3, with D perhaps TRBD2 (5 bases). The V and J ends lost 3 bases and 2 bases respectively, with 15 bases between them. Germline V gene sequence: CDR1 SEHNR, CDR2 FQNEAQ (reference sequence). The CDR3 runs 16 residues. CDR3 nucleotide sequence: TGTGCCAGCAGCTTCTTCAGGACTTCTTACACAGATACGCAGTATTTT. The encoded protein is CASSFFRTSYTDTQYF.

This clone was observed a few times. The chain links TRBV21-1 to TRBJ2-6. TRBV21-1 counts as a pseudogene. CDR3 length: 13 amino acids. CDR3 sequence reads: CAPSPSGANVLTF. CDR3 DNA sequence: TGTGCCCCCTCACCCTCTGGGGCCAACGTCCTGACTTTC.

The chain links TRBV30 to TRBJ2-4; the D gene could be TRBD1 or TRBD2 (5 bases each). The germline gives CDR1 GTSNPN, CDR2 SVGIG (reference sequence). Trimming removed 0 bases at V and 1 base at J, with 25 bases between. This CDR3 spans 20 amino acids. The CDR3, as DNA: TGTGCCTGGAGTGTACGAGGGGCAGGCGCCCCAGGTTTGGCCAAAAACATTCAGTACTTC. It codes for CAWSVRGAGAPGLAKNIQYF.